The 5 T cell receptor beta chains below were found in one sample sequenced in a study of OX40 agonist ivuxolimab in advanced cancers. Using immunoSEQ multiplex PCR, the repertoire was profiled, and TCRdb retains in-frame clones only, with some absent. Among 75,000 to 95,000 clones listed, under 95% were seen once. Source: CD4+ or CD8+ T cells sorted from blood, taken in a trial of the OX40 agonist ivuxolimab. These receptors were taken from an adult with an advanced solid tumor such as melanoma, head and neck, liver or kidney cancer.

The genes are TRBV6-5 and TRBJ2-7; tentatively, D is TRBD2 (5 bases). CDR3 length: 14 amino acids. Germline V CDR1 and CDR2: MNHEY, SVGAGI. V was cut by 6 bases and J by 6 bases, with 18 bases left in between. The CDR3 region is CASRAGPNGIEQYF. For the CDR3, the DNA is TGTGCCAGCAGAGCCGGGCCTAACGGGATCGAGCAGTACTTC.

V gene TRBV21-1 combines with J gene TRBJ2-3; no DNA check was done on the table's D call, TRBD2. TRBV21-1 is shown as a pseudogene. The CDR3 is 15 amino acids. Here the CDR3 reads CASSIAGGRRDTQYF. The CDR3 nucleotides are TGTGCCAGCAGCATAGCGGGGGGGCGGAGAGATACGCAGTATTTT.

J is TRBJ2-1 and V is TRBV29-1; D possibly corresponds to TRBD1 (6 bases). The CDR3 has 14 residues. The germline CDR1 and CDR2 sequences are SQVTM and ANQGSEA. V shed 6 bases and J shed 5 bases, with 17 bases lying between them. The CDR3 DNA reads TGCAGCGTATACATTGGGACAAGGGACAATGAGCAGTTCTTC. Its translation is CSVYIGTRDNEQFF.

The chain uses TRBV4-2 and TRBJ1-1; D is ambiguous. The CDR3 runs to 16 residues. V was shortened by 1 base and J by 0 bases, with 12 bases between the two germline ends. Germline loops: CDR1 LGHNA, CDR2 YNFKEQ. In DNA form, the CDR3 reads TGTGCCAGCAGCCAAGCAAGCGAGGGCCTGAACACTGAAGCTTTCTTT. Translation gives CASSQASEGLNTEAFF.

The chain combines TRBV9 with TRBJ2-7, with unresolved D. V was cut by 0 bases and J by 3 bases, with 13 bases left in between. CDR1 is SGDLS and CDR2 is YYNGEE in the germline V gene. The CDR3 runs to 15 residues. CDR3 loop: CASSVASAQGYEQYF. CDR3 bases: TGTGCCAGCAGCGTAGCCTCGGCACAAGGCTACGAGCAGTACTTC.